This passage covers 4 T cell receptor beta chains from one sample sequenced in a study of T-cell reconstitution after alpha-beta-depleted transplantation in children. Molecular barcoding with unique molecular identifiers was used for the TCRbeta library. TCRdb re-derived calls from the PCR reads in MiXCR, one entry per CDR3 protein. The table records around 240,000 distinct CDR3 sequences, around 8.9% of them present only once. The starting material was PBMCs from the stem cell graft donor, obtained from the stem cell graft. These receptors all come from a human donor who donated a stem cell graft to a child with SCID.

This clonotype was recorded many times. This rearrangement joins TRBV28 to TRBJ1-6; tentative D call: TRBD1 (6 bases). The length of the CDR3 is 15 residues. Germline V gene sequence: CDR1 MDHEN, CDR2 SYDVKM. The germline V and J ends were trimmed by 3 bases and 8 bases, with 14 bases remaining between them. The CDR3 nucleotides read TGTGCCAGCAGTTTGTATCAGGGGTTACATTCACCCCTCCACTTT. Protein product: CASSLYQGLHSPLHF.

This clonotype was picked up many times. The J gene is TRBJ1-2, the V gene TRBV5-6; TRBD1 matches 9 bases. After removal of 1 base from V and 8 bases from J, the junction contained 15 bases not matched to a gene. The CDR3 contains 17 residues. Germline loops: CDR1 SGHDT, CDR2 YYEEEE. The DNA for the CDR3 is TGTGCCAGCAGCTTGAGCCCCCGGGACAGGGAAGGAAGGGGCTACACCTTC. Amino acid sequence: CASSLSPRDREGRGYTF.

At least ten counts were recorded for this clonotype. This rearrangement joins TRBV28 to TRBJ2-1; 14 bases are shared with TRBD2. CDR3 length: 18 amino acids. Germline CDR1 reads MDHEN; CDR2 reads SYDVKM. Trimming removed 1 base from V and 1 base from J; junction bases left unmatched: 3. The CDR3 bases are TGTGCCAGCAGTTTATTCGGACTAGCGGGGGGTTCCTACAATGAGCAGTTCTTC. Its translation is CASSLFGLAGGSYNEQFF.

In the case of this clonotype: This could be a read error, since a much larger clone is one nucleotide away. The chain employs TRBV5-1 and TRBJ2-1, with D perhaps matching TRBD1 (6 bases). Germline CDR1 reads SGHRS; CDR2 reads YFSETQ. This CDR3 has 14 amino acids. Trimming stripped 7 bases from V and 7 bases from J, with 18 bases between. The CDR3 is CASRAGAKVNEQFF. In DNA form, the CDR3 reads TGCGCCAGCCGGGCAGGGGCCAAGGTAAATGAGCAGTTCTTC.